This T cell receptor beta chain comes out of a study of CD8 T cells in ankylosing spondylitis. The authors made TCR beta libraries by quantitative 5'-RACE with molecular barcodes. TCRdb processed the 5' RACE reads anew with MiXCR; each CDR3 protein has one entry. The sample carries fewer than 250,000 distinct CDR3 sequences, about 16% recorded once. Germline CDR1 reads LGHNA; CDR2 reads YSLEER. Trimming took 0 bases from V and 2 from J; bases not matched to a gene: 9. The CDR3 totals 18 residues. Study results and caveats: A TCR beta motif made of about 8 highly homologous variants seemed typical of ankylosing spondylitis blood. CD8+ cells made up the disease-linked clones, which were relatively rare in peripheral blood. Matched synovial fluid from ankylosing spondylitis patients was reported to be enriched for disease-linked clones. Both synovial fluid and blood in reactive arthritis had previously been reported to carry some motif variants.

In the case of this clonotype: As yet, its antigen is unknown.

V and J are TRBV4-3 and TRBJ2-3, with 9 bases lining up with TRBD2. Sequences were obtained from blood, either unsorted or a sorted T cell fraction (not recorded which). The TCR sequence derives from a male donor with ankylosing spondylitis. DNA for the CDR3: TGCGCCAGCAGCCAAGATTGGGCTAGCGGGACTCTCACAGATACGCAGTATTTT. Translated: CASSQDWASGTLTDTQYF.